This T cell receptor beta chain derives from a study of metastatic and nonmetastatic thyroid tumors. Comment on this clone: This may arise from a read error, as a much more abundant clone is one base away.

Patients underwent thyroid surgery, and none had received any treatment before it. CDR3 length: 15 residues. CDR1 and CDR2 (germline): MDHEN, SYDVKM. From the PCR reads, TCRdb re-called clones with MiXCR. This table has about 34,000 clones, approximately 19% appearing once. This TCR was recovered from a female donor with papillary thyroid cancer or a benign thyroid nodule (not recorded which). Some clones in this sample may be carry-over from other donors' samples. The chain joins TRBV28 to TRBJ1-3, with D maybe TRBD1 (5 bases). The source material was blood. The CDR3 nucleotides are TGTGCCAGCAGCTCTAACATGGCTGGGGGAAACACCGTATATTTT. Translation gives CASSSNMAGGNTVYF.